The source of this T cell receptor beta chain is a study of T cell repertoires in cytomegalovirus infection. Overall study context: Indicated by public TCR beta signatures were CMV infection and matching HLA type. The study's findings and limits: CMV-specific TCR beta clonotypes restricted by HLA-C were the ones dominating the ex vivo response. Carriers of CMV and the relevant HLA type were discriminated by public TCR beta frequency.

TCRdb called the reads again in MiXCR, with one record for every CDR3 protein. The top ten hold 30% to 40% of the sample, which has some 100,000 distinct CDR3 sequences, about 25% seen once. This CDR3 region has 13 residues. Germline CDR1 is KGHSH and CDR2 is LQKENI. V shed 6 bases, J shed 7 bases, and the junction held 4 bases outside the gene matches. This clonotype was detected only a few times. As yet, its antigen is unknown. The clonotype comes from a human donor in good health (CMV status not recorded). Some clones in this sample may be carry-over from other donors' samples. The chain combines TRBV18 with TRBJ2-1, with 9 nucleotides matching TRBD1. Input material: CD8+ T cells from PBMCs. The chain's CDR3 is CASSPGQGNEQFF. CDR3 sequence (DNA): TGTGCCAGCTCGCCGGGACAGGGAAATGAGCAGTTCTTC.